This T cell receptor (beta chain) stems from a study of STAT5B mutations in CD4+ large granular lymphocyte leukemia. The survey-level immunoSEQ assay was used. Clones were read by immunoSEQ multiplex PCR, and TCRdb kept only the in-frame ones, dropping some. This sample yields 45,000 to 50,000 clones, of which roughly four fifths are seen a single time; less than 0.4% belongs to the top ten. Control samples were healthy donors' buffy coats. The germline V and J ends were trimmed by 3 bases and 5 bases, with 9 bases remaining between them. The CDR3 contains 13 residues. The germline V gene has CDR1 SGHRS and CDR2 YFSETQ.

The clonotype originates from a human donor in good health. The chain carries TRBV5-1 and TRBJ2-1; D is ambiguous. Material for sequencing was CD4+ T cells from blood buffy coats. This CDR3 is CASSYFRNNEQFF. In DNA, the CDR3 is TGCGCCAGCAGCTACTTCAGGAACAATGAGCAGTTCTTC.